What follows are 17 T cell receptor beta chains derived from one specimen sequenced in a study of blood T cell repertoires in COVID-19. TCRdb keeps only in-frame clones here, not all; method: immunoSEQ multiplex PCR. This sample has about 150,000 clones; around 86% occur once, and the top ten carry under 3.5%. Sequenced input: peripheral blood. The source is a man aged 65 to 85 with acute or convalescent COVID-19.

V gene TRBV7-9 combines with J gene TRBJ2-3, with TRBD1 identical over 10 bases. Per the germline V gene, CDR1 is SEHNR and CDR2 is FQNEAQ (reference sequence). This CDR3 has 15 amino acids. J was trimmed by 4 bases and V by 4 bases; bases with no gene match: 5. This chain's CDR3 is CASSYGQGGPDTQYF. The CDR3, as DNA: TGTGCCAGCAGCTACGGACAGGGGGGCCCAGATACGCAGTATTTT.

The chain is built from TRBV3-1 (or the pseudogene TRBV3-2) and TRBJ2-7; D unclear. The germline V gene has CDR1 LGHDT and CDR2 YNNKEL (reference sequence). V was cut by 0 bases and J by 3 bases, with 6 bases left in between. CDR3 length: 13 residues. CDR3 residues: CASSQDPFYEQYF. In nucleotides, the CDR3 is TGTGCCAGCAGCCAAGACCCCTTCTACGAGCAGTACTTC.

This chain joins TRBV24-1 and TRBJ2-7, with 10 bases lining up with TRBD2. This CDR3 comprises 17 residues. Germline CDR1 reads KGHDR; CDR2 reads SFDVKD. V was clipped by 3 bases and J by 7 bases; unmatched bases: 14. The CDR3 reads CATSDHPIAGGPREQYF. The CDR3, as DNA: TGTGCCACCAGTGATCACCCCATAGCGGGAGGCCCCAGGGAGCAGTACTTC.

The J gene is TRBJ2-3, the V gene TRBV10-3; TRBD1 is a possible D gene (6 bases). The CDR3 loop spans 15 amino acids. The ends were cut back, 6 bases at V and 3 bases at J, with 16 bases in the middle. Germline V gives CDR1 ENHRY, CDR2 SYGVKD. CDR3 DNA sequence: TGTGCCATCAGGGGATCAGGGGTGGGGACAGATACGCAGTATTTT. This gives the protein CAIRGSGVGTDTQYF.

The V call is TRBV19, the J call TRBJ1-5; 9 nucleotides agree with TRBD1. This CDR3 contains 13 residues. V was pared by 8 bases and J by 6 bases, with 5 bases of the junction left unmatched. Germline V lookup: CDR1 LNHDA, CDR2 SQIVND (reference sequence). CDR3 in DNA: TGTGCCAGTGCCCGGGACAGGGCTCAGCCCCAGCATTTT. Encoded protein: CASARDRAQPQHF.

V gene TRBV27 combines with J gene TRBJ2-2; 7 bases are a match to TRBD1. V shed 6 bases, J shed 5 bases, and the junction held 15 bases outside the gene matches. The length of the CDR3 is 17 residues. The germline V gene encodes CDR1 MNHEY and CDR2 SMNVEV (reference sequence). This CDR3 is CASRRGRDSGRTGELFF. The CDR3 DNA follows: TGTGCCAGCAGACGCGGCCGGGACAGCGGACGGACCGGGGAGCTGTTTTTT.

This clone has a single count. This chain connects TRBV7-3 to TRBJ1-1, with 9 positions matching TRBD1. CDR1 is SGHTA and CDR2 is FQGTGA in the germline V gene. The CDR3 has 14 amino acids. With V trimmed by 4 bases and J by 4 bases, 4 bases remained unmatched. The CDR3 loop is CASSWGTGSTEAFF. For the CDR3, the DNA is TGTGCCAGCAGCTGGGGGACAGGGAGCACTGAAGCTTTCTTT.

This chain joins TRBV10-3 and TRBJ1-3, with TRBD1 matching 7 bases. Germline CDR1 and CDR2: ENHRY and SYGVKD. J was trimmed by 1 base and V by 6 bases; bases with no gene match: 9. The CDR3 runs to 16 residues. This chain's CDR3 is CAISDPGQPSGNTIYF. CDR3 DNA: TGTGCCATCAGCGATCCGGGACAGCCATCTGGAAACACCATATATTTT.

This chain joins TRBV18 and TRBJ2-3; TRBD2 matches 7 bases. The germline V gene has CDR1 KGHSH and CDR2 LQKENI. The length of the CDR3 is 14 residues. J was trimmed by 2 bases and V by 3 bases; bases with no gene match: 2. CDR3 bases: TGTGCCAGCTCACCGGGGACTAACACAGATACGCAGTATTTT. It is translated as CASSPGTNTDTQYF.

This chain connects TRBV11-2 to TRBJ2-7; tentative D call: TRBD1 (5 bases). CDR1 is SGHAT, CDR2 FQNNGV, per germline. V was shortened by 1 base and J by 3 bases, with 7 bases between the two germline ends. The CDR3 is 13 residues long. The CDR3 nucleotides are TGTGCCAGCAGCTTAGGACAGATCTACGAGCAGTACTTC. Translation: CASSLGQIYEQYF.

The V and J genes are TRBV5-4 and TRBJ2-2, with TRBD2 matching over 8 bases. Germline V CDR1 and CDR2: SGHNT, YYREEE (reference sequence). Germline trimming cut 2 bases from V and 1 base from J; bases unmatched to any gene: 7. This CDR3 is 17 amino acids long. The CDR3 spells CASSFRAGGMNTGELFF. The CDR3 region has the DNA TGTGCCAGCAGCTTCCGGGCGGGAGGAATGAACACCGGGGAGCTGTTTTTT.

This clone was observed a single time. The J gene is TRBJ2-1, the V gene TRBV7-2, with 12 nucleotides matching TRBD2. Trimming took 2 bases from V and 6 from J; bases not matched to a gene: 8. The CDR3 contains 17 residues. The germline V gene encodes CDR1 SGHTA and CDR2 FQGNSA. The CDR3 DNA sequence: TGTGCCAGCAGCTTATGGACTAGCGGGACACGGGGCAATGAGCAGTTCTTC. Translating it yields CASSLWTSGTRGNEQFF.

The chain employs TRBV3-1 (or the pseudogene TRBV3-2) and TRBJ1-2, with 9 bases fitting TRBD1. The CDR3 consists of 14 residues. CDR1 is LGHDT, CDR2 YNNKEL, per germline (reference sequence). V was clipped by 2 bases and J by 13 bases; unmatched bases: 11. CDR3 in DNA: TGTGCCAGCAGCCAAATGGACAGGGGTGGTTATAGCACCTTC. Residues: CASSQMDRGGYSTF.

The chain has TRBV19 and TRBJ2-1; 7 bases line up with TRBD1. Trimming at V came to 10 bases and at J to 3 bases, leaving 9 bases not matched to a gene. The CDR3 runs 14 residues. Germline V CDR1 and CDR2: LNHDA, SQIVND (reference sequence). The CDR3 DNA follows: TGTGCCACCAGCCGGGCAGGGGGCTACAATGAGCAGTTCTTC. Amino acids: CATSRAGGYNEQFF.

This clone was found a few times. The chain uses TRBV27 and TRBJ2-7, with 8 bases lining up with TRBD2. Germline assignment: CDR1 MNHEY and CDR2 SMNVEV (reference sequence). The ends lost 6 bases at V and 6 bases at J; junction bases unmatched: 7. The CDR3 contains 13 residues. DNA of the CDR3: TGTGCCAGCAGCCGCGCGGGAGGTAGCGAGCAGTACTTC. It encodes CASSRAGGSEQYF.

The chain has TRBV6-2 or TRBV6-3 and TRBJ2-4, with D possibly being TRBD2 (5 bases). Trimming removed 5 bases from V and 10 bases from J, with 12 bases in between. There are 12 residues in the CDR3. CDR1 is MNHEY and CDR2 is SVGEGT in the germline V gene. The DNA of the CDR3 is TGTGCCAGCAGTCAACTAGGAATAATTCAGTACTTC. Protein sequence: CASSQLGIIQYF.

The V call is TRBV7-2, the J call TRBJ1-1; the match to TRBD1 covers 8 bases. The germline V gene has CDR1 SGHTA and CDR2 FQGNSA. This CDR3 is 16 amino acids long. V lost 5 bases and J lost 11; bases outside the gene matches: 19. The CDR3 loop is CASSPSSGGGGVGAFF. Written as DNA, the CDR3 is TGTGCCAGCAGCCCATCTTCAGGGGGCGGAGGGGTAGGGGCTTTCTTT.